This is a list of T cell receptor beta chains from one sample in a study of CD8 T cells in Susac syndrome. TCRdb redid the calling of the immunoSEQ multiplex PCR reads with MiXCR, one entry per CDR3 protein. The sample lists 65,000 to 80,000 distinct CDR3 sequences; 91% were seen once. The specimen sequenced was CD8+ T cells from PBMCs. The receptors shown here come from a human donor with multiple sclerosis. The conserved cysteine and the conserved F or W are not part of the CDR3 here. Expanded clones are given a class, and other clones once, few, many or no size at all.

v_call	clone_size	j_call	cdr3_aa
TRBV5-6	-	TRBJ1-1	ASRAGNTEAF
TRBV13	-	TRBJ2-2	ASSNTGTENTGELF
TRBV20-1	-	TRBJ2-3	SAPLQGIDTQY
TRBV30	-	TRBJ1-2	AWNLDPRGDGYT
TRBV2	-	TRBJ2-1	ASSARRELTYNEQF
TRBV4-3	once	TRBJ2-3	ASSQDFGYTQY
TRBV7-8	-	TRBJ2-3	ASSLGLAGGADTQY
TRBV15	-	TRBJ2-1	ATSRPEGQSGEQF
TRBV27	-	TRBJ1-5	ASSPDRIHQPQH
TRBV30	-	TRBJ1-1	AWSLSRLVAF
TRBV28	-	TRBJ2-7	ASSSPTGLAPYEQY
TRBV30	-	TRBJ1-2	AWSVLGGQDLPNYGYT
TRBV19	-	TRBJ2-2	ASTSGGNTGELF
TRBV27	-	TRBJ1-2	ASSSGWDRPWVGYT
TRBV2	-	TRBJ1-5	ASSEARRFSEPQH
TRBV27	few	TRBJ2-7	ASSFGRGLYEQY
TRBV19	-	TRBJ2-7	ASSPRDGPYEQY
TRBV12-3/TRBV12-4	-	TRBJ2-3	ASSSWTSGNADTQY
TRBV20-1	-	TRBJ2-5	SARRLAEETQY
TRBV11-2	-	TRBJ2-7	ASSLDPTDYYEQY
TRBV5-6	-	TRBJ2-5	ASSHPGGIFGETQY
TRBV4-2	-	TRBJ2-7	ASSQGTATYEQY
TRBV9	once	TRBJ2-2	ASSDGNPGELF
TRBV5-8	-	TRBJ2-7	AARRDRDDEQY
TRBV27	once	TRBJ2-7	ASSPGVFYEQY
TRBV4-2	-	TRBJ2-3	ASSPAGAAGRVATQY
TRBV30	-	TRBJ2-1	AWGEIYNEQF
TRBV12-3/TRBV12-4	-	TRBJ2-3	ASSPSLGLADTDTQY
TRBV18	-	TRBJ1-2	ASSANRAATPNYGYT
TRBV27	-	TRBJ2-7	ASSHLGQGHEQY
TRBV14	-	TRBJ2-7	ASSHPSWDRGSYEQY
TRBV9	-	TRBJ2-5	ASSSPTAPTGRGETQY
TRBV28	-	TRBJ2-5	ASKSLGIEETQY
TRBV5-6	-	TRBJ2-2	ASSLIQGPTGELF
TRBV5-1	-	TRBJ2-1	ASSLGLADNEQF
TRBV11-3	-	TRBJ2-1	ASSLGDFGEQF
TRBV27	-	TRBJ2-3	ASSFRIASDTQY
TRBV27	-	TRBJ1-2	ASSMGGQTYGYT
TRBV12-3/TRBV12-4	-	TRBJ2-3	ASSLVKGASTQY
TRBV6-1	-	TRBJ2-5	ASSFLGAYQETQY
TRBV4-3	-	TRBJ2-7	ASSQASGTGSYEQY